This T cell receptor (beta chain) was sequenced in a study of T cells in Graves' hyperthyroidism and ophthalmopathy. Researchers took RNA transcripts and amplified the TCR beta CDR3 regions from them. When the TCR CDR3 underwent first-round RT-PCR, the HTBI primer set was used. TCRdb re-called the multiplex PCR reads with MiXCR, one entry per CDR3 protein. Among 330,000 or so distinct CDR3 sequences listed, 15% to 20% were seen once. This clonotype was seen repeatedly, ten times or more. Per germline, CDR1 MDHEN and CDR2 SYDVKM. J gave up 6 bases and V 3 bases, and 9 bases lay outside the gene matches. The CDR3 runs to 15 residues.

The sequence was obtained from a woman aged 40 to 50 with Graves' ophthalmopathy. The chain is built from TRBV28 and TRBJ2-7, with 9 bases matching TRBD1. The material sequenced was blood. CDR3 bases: TGTGCCAGCAGTTTCGACAGGGGGGTGGGCCTCGAGCAGTACTTC. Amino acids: CASSFDRGVGLEQYF.